What follows are 12 T cell receptor beta chains derived from one specimen sequenced in a study of early T cells in non-severe SARS-CoV-2 infection. TCRdb reprocessed the 5' RACE reads with MiXCR, giving one entry per CDR3 protein. The sample lists 30,000 to 45,000 distinct CDR3 sequences, 9.9% occurring once. Sequences were obtained from whole blood. These receptor sequences come from an adult who was a healthcare worker with PCR-confirmed SARS-CoV-2 infection or an uninfected control (not recorded which).

This clonotype was detected ten times or more. V is TRBV20-1 and J is TRBJ2-5; 9 bases are shared with TRBD1. V trimming: 4 bases; J trimming: 2 bases; junction bases outside the gene matches: 11. The CDR3 length is 16 residues. Germline loops: CDR1 DFQATT, CDR2 SNEGSKA (reference sequence). CDR3: CSATKPGTGQQETQYF. The CDR3 bases are TGCAGTGCTACCAAGCCCGGGACAGGGCAACAAGAGACCCAGTACTTC.

This clonotype was found a few times. The J gene is TRBJ1-2, the V gene TRBV6-2 or TRBV6-3; D not certain. The V end lost 8 bases, the J end lost 0 bases, and 13 bases lay between the germline ends. This CDR3 is 14 amino acids long. CDR1 and CDR2 from the germline V gene are MNHEY and SVGEGT. Written as DNA, the CDR3 is TGTGCCAGCCTGAAACCGGGAACTAACTATGGCTACACCTTC. This gives the protein CASLKPGTNYGYTF.

This clonotype was recorded many times. For the CDR3, the DNA is TGCAGTGCTAGAGATCAAGCGGGGGGATACAATGAGCAGTTCTTC. This encodes CSARDQAGGYNEQFF. The V and J genes are TRBV20-1 and TRBJ2-1; 9 nucleotides agree with TRBD2. The CDR3 consists of 15 residues. Unmatched junction bases numbered 4, after V lost 0 bases and J lost 4 bases. Looked up from germline, CDR1 is DFQATT and CDR2 is SNEGSKA (reference sequence).

The chain links TRBV2 to TRBJ1-1, with D perhaps matching TRBD1 (5 bases). V lost 6 bases and J lost 7, with 18 bases in between. The CDR3 length is 14 residues. Per the germline V gene, CDR1 is SNHLY and CDR2 is FYNNEI. The CDR3 coding sequence is TGTGCCAGCAGACAAGGGGCGGATAGCTTTGAAGCTTTCTTT. Translation gives CASRQGADSFEAFF.

This clonotype was counted many times. The gene calls are TRBV7-2 and TRBJ2-5; 8 nucleotides match TRBD2. Losses at the gene ends were 5 bases for V and 3 bases for J; bases not matched to a gene: 5. In germline, CDR1 is SGHTA, CDR2 FQGNSA. The CDR3 runs 14 residues. CDR3 residues: CASSPSGGEETQYF. In DNA form, the CDR3 reads TGTGCCAGCAGCCCTTCCGGGGGGGAAGAGACCCAGTACTTC. Based on the CDR3 plus reference TRBV7-2 and TRBJ2-5, the full variable domain is GAGVSQSPSNKVTEKGKDVELRCDPISGHTALYWYRQSLGQGLEFLIYFQGNSAPDKSGLPSDRFSAERTGGSVSTLTIQRTQQEDSAVYLCASSPSGGEETQYFGPGTRLLVL.

The sample holds many counts of this clonotype. This chain uses TRBV7-9 with TRBJ2-5; D may be TRBD1 or TRBD2 (5 bases each). V was clipped by 4 bases and J by 5 bases, with 14 bases between them. The CDR3 covers 14 residues. Germline V gene lookup returns CDR1 SEHNR and CDR2 FQNEAQ (reference sequence). The CDR3 reads CASSSRTPGETQYF. In DNA, the CDR3 is TGTGCCAGCAGCTCTCGGACTCCAGGGGAGACCCAGTACTTC.

This chain joins TRBV7-2 and TRBJ1-1, with a tentative D call TRBD1 (5 bases). CDR3 size: 15 residues. Germline V gene lookup returns CDR1 SGHTA and CDR2 FQGNSA. V dropped 7 bases and J dropped 2 bases, with 17 bases sitting between them. The CDR3 protein is CASNPLGAANTEAFF. As DNA, the CDR3 is TGTGCCAGCAACCCTTTAGGGGCAGCCAACACTGAAGCTTTCTTT.

V gene TRBV12-5 combines with J gene TRBJ2-7, with 9 bases identical to TRBD2. CDR3 size: 15 residues. V shed 3 bases, J shed 6 bases, and the junction held 9 bases outside the gene matches. CDR1 and CDR2 (germline): LGHNT, FRNRAP. CDR3 sequence: CASGFGVAGETEQYF. CDR3 coding DNA: TGTGCTAGTGGTTTTGGGGTAGCGGGGGAGACCGAGCAGTACTTC.

V and J are TRBV2 and TRBJ1-4, with D unresolved. This CDR3 comprises 14 residues. V shed 5 bases and J shed 4 bases, with 11 bases lying between them. Germline V lookup: CDR1 SNHLY, CDR2 FYNNEI. The CDR3 DNA follows: TGTGCCAGCAGTCTTGGACGGTTTAATGAAAAACTGTTTTTT. It encodes CASSLGRFNEKLFF.

The sample holds many counts of this clonotype. The chain has TRBV6-1 and TRBJ2-1; D may match TRBD1 or TRBD2 (6 bases each). This CDR3 comprises 14 residues. Germline CDR1 and CDR2: MNHNS and SASEGT. The V end lost 11 bases, the J end lost 6 bases, and 20 bases lay between the germline ends. CDR3 in DNA: TGTGCCTCATGGTTGGTAGGGGGAGGCAATGAGCAGTTCTTC. It codes for CASWLVGGGNEQFF.

This clonotype was counted many times. The CDR3 DNA is TGCAGCGTTGAGGGGACGGACTATGGCTACACCTTC. Protein product: CSVEGTDYGYTF. The gene calls are TRBV29-1 and TRBJ1-2, with a weak D call TRBD1 (5 bases). This CDR3 is 12 amino acids long. Trimming took 3 bases from V and 3 from J, leaving 8 bases between them. Germline lookup yields CDR1 SQVTM and CDR2 ANQGSEA. The variable domain in full, with the rest retrieved from reference TRBV29-1 and TRBJ1-2, is SAVISQKPSRDICQRGTSLTIQCQVDSQVTMMFWYRQQPGQSLTLIATANQGSEATYESGFVIDKFPISRPNLTFSTLTVSNMSPEDSSIYLCSVEGTDYGYTFGSGTRLTVV.

This clonotype came up many times. This chain connects TRBV4-2 to TRBJ1-2, with D hard to call. The CDR3 contains 18 residues. The V end lost 0 bases, the J end lost 0 bases, and 17 bases lay between the germline ends. Germline V gene data show CDR1 as LGHNA and CDR2 as YNFKEQ. The DNA for the CDR3 is TGTGCCAGCAGCCAAGATCTGGCGGGAGGCAGCTCTAACTATGGCTACACCTTC. Its protein is CASSQDLAGGSSNYGYTF.